Presented here are 11 T cell receptor beta chains from one specimen sequenced in a study of T cells in Graves' hyperthyroidism and ophthalmopathy. TCR beta CDR3 sequences were amplified from RNA transcripts. First-round RT-PCR targeting the TCR CDR3 was performed with the HTBI primer set. TCRdb reanalysed the multiplex PCR reads using MiXCR and keeps one entry per CDR3 protein. The profile covers over 650,000 distinct CDR3 sequences, with just under 45% appearing a single time and less than 8.5% taken by the ten largest. Specimen: peripheral blood or thyroid tissue (not recorded which). The source is an adult man with Graves' disease, either hyperthyroidism or ophthalmopathy (not recorded which).

In its sample, this clonotype was seen many times. The chain has TRBV7-9 and TRBJ1-2; no clear D gene. Germline V gives CDR1 SEHNR, CDR2 FQNEAQ (reference sequence). The V gene lost 4 bases and the J gene lost 8 bases, with 14 bases spanning the gap. This CDR3 spans 13 amino acids. DNA of the CDR3: TGTGCCAGCAGCTCCGGGTCCCAAAGAGGCTACACCTTC. Translated, it gives CASSSGSQRGYTF.

This clonotype was seen at least ten times. The chain joins TRBV10-2 to TRBJ2-5, with no clear D. CDR3 size: 12 residues. Germline CDR1 is WSHSY and CDR2 is SAAADI. The V and J ends lost 4 bases and 5 bases respectively, with 8 bases between them. CDR3 nucleotide sequence: TGCGCCAGCAGTGCCGGGCGCGAGACCCAGTACTTC. Its protein is CASSAGRETQYF.

This clonotype was detected only a few times. The chain is built from TRBV7-2 and TRBJ2-7, with D possibly being TRBD2 (6 bases). The CDR3 totals 14 residues. V was clipped by 3 bases and J by 7 bases, with 16 bases between them. Per germline, CDR1 SGHTA and CDR2 FQGNSA. The CDR3 DNA reads as TGTGCCAGCAGCTTCCAGGGACTTCGTGGGGAGCAGTACTTC. Residues: CASSFQGLRGEQYF.

This chain connects TRBV20-1 to TRBJ1-1; TRBD1 agrees at 8 bases. The CDR3 runs to 14 residues. J gave up 6 bases and V 6 bases, and 12 bases lay outside the gene matches. Germline V gene lookup returns CDR1 DFQATT and CDR2 SNEGSKA (reference sequence). CDR3: CSAPYRGIAAEAFF. The DNA for the CDR3 is TGCAGTGCGCCATACAGGGGGATCGCCGCTGAAGCTTTCTTT.

For the CDR3, the DNA is TGTGCCAGCAATTTATCGGGCCGAAATCAGCCCCAGCATTTT. Its protein is CASNLSGRNQPQHF. The chain couples TRBV2 to TRBJ1-5, with unresolved D. Germline CDR1 and CDR2: SNHLY and FYNNEI. V was trimmed by 7 bases and J by 4 bases, leaving 14 bases between them. The CDR3 spans 14 residues. Full variable domain (missing parts from reference TRBV2 and TRBJ1-5): EPEVTQTPSHQVTQMGQEVILRCVPISNHLYFYWYRQILGQKVEFLVSFYNNEISEKSEIFDDQFSVERPDGSNFTLKIRSTKLEDSAMYFCASNLSGRNQPQHFGDGTRLSIL.

Remarks on this clonotype: The junction shows a germline mismatch at one end, possibly a read error. The rearrangement links TRBV15 to TRBJ2-5, with D perhaps TRBD2 (6 bases). This CDR3 region has 13 residues. CDR1 is LNHNV, CDR2 YYDKDF, per germline (reference sequence). In DNA form, the CDR3 reads TGTGCCACCAGCAGAGGTAGGGACTGGGCCTATCACTTC. Residues: CATSRGRDWAYHF.

The chain has TRBV9 and TRBJ1-4; TRBD1 is a possible D gene (5 bases). Trimming pared 4 bases from V and 8 bases from J, leaving 21 bases between. Germline V gene lookup returns CDR1 SGDLS and CDR2 YYNGEE. This CDR3 comprises 16 residues. CDR3 in DNA: TGTGCCAGCAGCCAAGATAGAGGAGGGGTGCGGGAAAAACTGTTTTTT. It is translated as CASSQDRGGVREKLFF.

The V gene is TRBV6-1, the J gene TRBJ1-1; tentative D call: TRBD1 (5 bases). The CDR3 contains 14 residues. The germline V and J ends were trimmed by 5 bases and 1 base, with 11 bases remaining between them. Germline V gene sequence: CDR1 MNHNS, CDR2 SASEGT. The DNA of the CDR3 is TGTGCCAGCAGTTACGTGGGGCAGAACACTGAAGCTTTCTTT. As protein: CASSYVGQNTEAFF.

This chain connects TRBV2 to TRBJ2-2; 12 positions match TRBD2. V was clipped by 7 bases and J by 1 base; unmatched bases: 4. The CDR3 sequence is 16 residues long. The V gene's germline CDR1 is SNHLY and CDR2 FYNNEI. The CDR3 DNA follows: TGTGCCAGCATCGGACTAGCGGGACTGAACACCGGGGAGCTGTTTTTT. The encoded protein is CASIGLAGLNTGELFF.

The V call is TRBV7-2, the J call TRBJ1-4, with TRBD1 as a possible D gene (5 bases). CDR3 length: 16 residues. V lost 5 bases and J lost 3, with 16 bases in between. Germline loops: CDR1 SGHTA, CDR2 FQGNSA. In DNA, the CDR3 is TGTGCCAGCAGCCAAGATGGAGCGGGGGCTAATGAAAAACTGTTTTTT. This gives the protein CASSQDGAGANEKLFF.

This clonotype was counted many times. This chain uses TRBV10-3 with TRBJ2-7; TRBD2 aligns across 10 bases. The germline CDR1 and CDR2 sequences are ENHRY and SYGVKD. Trimming at V came to 3 bases and at J to 3 bases, leaving 2 bases not matched to a gene. CDR3 length: 14 amino acids. The CDR3 DNA follows: TGTGCCATCAGTGACCCTAGCGGGAGCTACGAGCAGTACTTC. Amino acid sequence: CAISDPSGSYEQYF.